The 10 T cell receptor beta chains below come from one sample, sequenced in a study of graft-versus-host responses after intestinal transplantation (dated by TCRdb to about 2021). The library came from the immunoSEQ multiplex PCR assay. What TCRdb holds here is the immuneACCESS table cut down to in-frame rearrangements. Part of the clones is not present; checked against another copy, under half of the missing clones reflect an unresolved V gene, and the others are unexplained. Here the sample has roughly 96,000 clones; 91% occur a single time. The top ten clones comprise 0.5% of the sample. These receptors' targets are unknown. The time point label for this specimen denotes: cells obtained before transplantation from donor or recipient. The sequences come from unstimulated CD8+ T cells sorted from spleen or lymph node cells, collected before intestinal transplant. All receptors derive from a human donor who received an intestinal transplant.

The CDR3 here is CASSGDRAYEQYF. CDR3 DNA sequence: TGTGCCAGCAGCGGAGACAGAGCCTACGAGCAGTACTTC. The gene calls are TRBV9 and TRBJ2-7; D may be TRBD1 (5 bases). Between the trimmed V and J ends, which lost 3 bases and 2 bases, there was a span of 9 bases. Germline V CDR1 and CDR2: SGDLS, YYNGEE. The CDR3 covers 13 residues.

The V call is TRBV7-9, the J call TRBJ2-1, with a tentative D call TRBD2 (6 bases). The CDR3 has 18 residues. V lost 5 bases and J lost 8, with 28 bases in between. The V gene's germline CDR1 is SEHNR and CDR2 FQNEAQ (reference sequence). The CDR3 DNA reads as TGTGCCAGCAGCCCCTGGGGCATCAATCGCGGGGAGGCGGATGAGCAGTTCTTC. Protein sequence: CASSPWGINRGEADEQFF. The full variable domain, its missing parts supplied by reference TRBV7-9 and TRBJ2-1, is DTGVSQNPRHKITKRGQNVTFRCDPISEHNRLYWYRQTLGQGPEFLTYFQNEAQLEKSRLLSDRFSAERPKGSFSTLEIQRTEQGDSAMYLCASSPWGINRGEADEQFFGPGTRLTVL.

This chain connects TRBV6-6 to TRBJ1-1, with a tentative D call TRBD1 (5 bases). Germline CDR1 is MNHNY and CDR2 is SVGAGI (reference sequence). V dropped 6 bases and J dropped 1 base, with 9 bases sitting between them. CDR3 length equals 13 residues. CDR3 region: CASSDSPNTEAFF. Here the CDR3 DNA reads TGTGCCAGCAGCGACAGTCCGAACACTGAAGCTTTCTTT.

The CDR3 reads CASSFKDRYYEQYF. For the CDR3, the DNA is TGCGCCAGCAGCTTCAAGGACAGATACTACGAGCAGTACTTC. The chain employs TRBV5-1 and TRBJ2-7; weak D call: TRBD1 (6 bases). The CDR3 totals 14 residues. Trimming shortened V by 2 bases and J by 3 bases, and 12 bases separated the two germline ends. CDR1 SGHRS and CDR2 YFSETQ come from the germline V gene.

The table lists this clone with a few counts. The rearrangement joins TRBV7-9 to TRBJ2-2; D gene unclear. Germline loops: CDR1 SEHNR, CDR2 FQNEAQ (reference sequence). The length of the CDR3 is 12 residues. The V gene lost 4 bases and the J gene lost 3 bases, with 3 bases spanning the gap. CDR3 in DNA: TGTGCCAGCAGCTCCGACACCGGGGAGCTGTTTTTT. It translates to CASSSDTGELFF.

The genes are TRBV4-3 and TRBJ2-5; 10 nucleotides line up with TRBD1. Trimming at V came to 0 bases and at J to 5 bases, leaving 15 bases not matched to a gene. CDR3 length equals 19 residues. Germline V gene sequence: CDR1 LGHNA, CDR2 YSLEER. CDR3 protein: CASSQDRSRDRGPRETQYF. The CDR3 DNA is TGCGCCAGCAGCCAAGATCGGAGCCGAGACAGGGGGCCTCGGGAGACCCAGTACTTC.

The chain carries TRBV7-8 and TRBJ2-2; tentatively, D is TRBD1 (6 bases). V was cut by 4 bases and J by 4 bases, with 16 bases left in between. This CDR3 has 16 residues. From germline, CDR1 is SGHVS and CDR2 FQNEAQ. CDR3 amino acids: CASSWPGEGGTGELFF. In nucleotides, the CDR3 is TGTGCCAGCAGCTGGCCAGGGGAAGGAGGCACCGGGGAGCTGTTTTTT.

This rearrangement joins TRBV9 to TRBJ2-7; TRBD2 is a possible D gene (6 bases). V lost 4 bases to trimming and J lost 6 bases, with 14 bases between them. Per germline, CDR1 SGDLS and CDR2 YYNGEE. This CDR3 spans 13 amino acids. The CDR3 is CASSLGEAAEQYF. The CDR3 nucleotides are TGTGCCAGCAGCCTAGGGGAGGCGGCCGAGCAGTACTTC.

The table lists this clone with a count of one. This chain connects TRBV30 to TRBJ2-4; no clear D gene. From germline, CDR1 is GTSNPN and CDR2 SVGIG (reference sequence). Trimming left V 0 bases short and J 12 bases short, with 15 bases between. CDR3 length: 13 amino acids. The CDR3 loop reads CAWSVLDNMPQYF. CDR3 DNA sequence: TGTGCCTGGAGTGTACTTGACAATATGCCTCAGTACTTC.

The V gene is TRBV30, the J gene TRBJ1-5; 9 bases fit TRBD1. The length of the CDR3 is 15 residues. Germline loops: CDR1 GTSNPN, CDR2 SVGIG (reference sequence). V gave up 1 base and J gave up 5 bases; unmatched junction bases: 6. CDR3 bases: TGTGCCTGGAGTGCCCCGGGACAGGGTCATCAGCCCCAGCATTTT. It encodes CAWSAPGQGHQPQHF.